These 30 T cell receptor beta chains were all obtained from the same sample, sequenced in a study of blood T cell repertoires in COVID-19. Clones were sequenced by immunoSEQ multiplex PCR, and TCRdb holds only the in-frame ones, with some missing. The sample lists some 130,000 clones; around 89% were seen once. Sequencing used peripheral blood. These receptor sequences come from a man in his fifties or sixties with active or convalescent COVID-19.

V and J are TRBV11-2 and TRBJ1-2, with TRBD1 as a possible D gene (6 bases). CDR1 and CDR2 from the germline V gene are SGHAT and FQNNGV. This CDR3 spans 16 amino acids. V was pared by 1 base and J by 5 bases, with 17 bases between. CDR3 in DNA: TGTGCCAGCAGCTTAGTCGGGGGGCGCGATTATTATGGCTACACCTTC. Encoded protein: CASSLVGGRDYYGYTF.

V usage is TRBV19 and J usage is TRBJ1-5; 7 bases agree with TRBD1. The germline V gene has CDR1 LNHDA and CDR2 SQIVND (reference sequence). The CDR3 runs 15 residues. Trimming at V came to 5 bases and at J to 4 bases, leaving 8 bases not matched to a gene. The CDR3 sequence: CASSRTRDRNQPQHF. The CDR3 DNA reads as TGTGCCAGTAGTCGCACCCGGGACAGAAATCAGCCCCAGCATTTT.

V and J are TRBV7-2 and TRBJ2-7; TRBD2 might be the D (5 bases). Germline CDR1 SGHTA, CDR2 FQGNSA. The CDR3 consists of 14 residues. Deletions cut 3 bases from V and 6 bases from J, with 15 bases between. The chain's CDR3 is CASSFRGPRGEQYF. As DNA, the CDR3 is TGTGCCAGCAGCTTTCGAGGGCCCCGGGGCGAGCAGTACTTC. Based on the CDR3 plus reference TRBV7-2 and TRBJ2-7, the full variable domain is GAGVSQSPSNKVTEKGKDVELRCDPISGHTALYWYRQSLGQGLEFLIYFQGNSAPDKSGLPSDRFSAERTGGSVSTLTIQRTQQEDSAVYLCASSFRGPRGEQYFGPGTRLTVT.

This clone was seen once. The J gene is TRBJ2-5, the V gene TRBV28, with unresolved D. The CDR3 sequence is 14 residues long. Germline V gene lookup returns CDR1 MDHEN and CDR2 SYDVKM. With 5 bases removed from V and 3 bases from J, the gap between germline ends came to 13 bases. The chain's CDR3 is CASSTPTSKETQYF. The CDR3 DNA sequence: TGTGCCAGCAGTACGCCGACATCAAAAGAGACCCAGTACTTC.

The chain couples TRBV5-1 to TRBJ2-3; D is possibly TRBD2 (5 bases). CDR1 SGHRS and CDR2 YFSETQ come from the germline V gene. The CDR3 extends over 13 amino acids. Between the trimmed V and J ends, which lost 0 bases and 9 bases, there was a span of 11 bases. The DNA of the CDR3 is TGCGCCAGCAGCTTGGATCCGGGATTGACGCAGTATTTT. Protein product: CASSLDPGLTQYF.

The chain has TRBV6-5 and TRBJ1-5; D remains ambiguous. CDR3 length: 14 amino acids. Germline V gene lookup returns CDR1 MNHEY and CDR2 SVGAGI. V gave up 5 bases and J gave up 4 bases, with 12 bases separating them. The CDR3 nucleotides read TGTGCCAGCAGTAGTGGACGGACTAATCAGCCCCAGCATTTT. Its translation is CASSSGRTNQPQHF.

J is TRBJ2-3 and V is TRBV3-1 (or the pseudogene TRBV3-2); 7 positions agree with TRBD2. Germline V gene lookup returns CDR1 LGHDT and CDR2 YNNKEL (reference sequence). The CDR3 is made up of 16 amino acids. After removal of 5 bases from V and 7 bases from J, the junction contained 15 bases not matched to a gene. CDR3 amino acids: CASSTRLAGVLHTQYF. The CDR3 DNA reads as TGTGCCAGCAGCACGCGACTAGCCGGAGTTTTACATACGCAGTATTTT.

At least ten counts were recorded for this clone. The genes are TRBV19 and TRBJ1-5, with D tentatively TRBD1 (6 bases). The V gene's germline CDR1 is LNHDA and CDR2 SQIVND (reference sequence). CDR3 size: 11 residues. V lost 9 bases, J lost 4 bases, and 7 bases lay in between. CDR3 sequence (DNA): TGTGCCAGCGGACAGAATCAGCCCCAGCATTTT. The encoded protein is CASGQNQPQHF.

For the CDR3, the DNA is TGCGCCAGCAGCTTGTGGGGACTAGGAAACCAAGAGACCCAGTACTTC. It translates to CASSLWGLGNQETQYF. V usage is TRBV5-1 and J usage is TRBJ2-5, with 8 bases matching TRBD2. CDR1 is SGHRS, CDR2 YFSETQ, per germline. The length of the CDR3 is 16 residues. V gave up 1 base and J gave up 0 bases; unmatched junction bases: 5.

J is TRBJ2-4 and V is TRBV6-2 or TRBV6-3; 9 bases align to TRBD1. CDR3 length: 14 amino acids. Germline V gene data show CDR1 as MNHEY and CDR2 as SVGEGT. The trim removed 6 bases at V and 7 bases at J, leaving 7 bases unmatched. The CDR3 loop reads CASSGQGFENIQYF. As DNA, the CDR3 is TGTGCCAGCAGCGGACAGGGGTTTGAGAACATTCAGTACTTC.

This clone was recorded only once. The chain employs TRBV21-1 and TRBJ2-3; the table's D call TRBD2 went unverified against the DNA. TRBV21-1 is shown as a pseudogene. The CDR3 runs 18 residues. The CDR3 nucleotides read TGTGCCAGCAGCAAAGCGCGAGGCAGCGGGGGGGCCACAGATACGCAGTATTTT. It encodes CASSKARGSGGATDTQYF.

This sequence joins TRBV5-4 and TRBJ2-3, with 8 bases that match TRBD1. Unmatched junction bases numbered 10, after V lost 4 bases and J lost 0 bases. Germline V gene data show CDR1 as SGHNT and CDR2 as YYREEE (reference sequence). The CDR3 extends over 17 amino acids. Here the CDR3 DNA reads TGTGCCAGCAGCCCACGTCGACAGGGGACGAGCACAGATACGCAGTATTTT. Its protein is CASSPRRQGTSTDTQYF.

The rearrangement uses TRBV24-1 and TRBJ2-3, with TRBD2 identical over 13 bases. After removal of 4 bases from V and 7 bases from J, the junction contained 7 bases not matched to a gene. There are 16 residues in the CDR3. CDR1 and CDR2 (germline): KGHDR, SFDVKD. In nucleotides, the CDR3 is TGTGCCACCAGTGACCCCGGGACTAGCGGGACGAATACGCAGTATTTT. It encodes CATSDPGTSGTNTQYF.

This clone came up once. The chain is built from TRBV19 and TRBJ2-1, with 7 bases that match TRBD1. The CDR3 contains 16 residues. CDR1 and CDR2 (germline): LNHDA, SQIVND (reference sequence). Trimming at V came to 0 bases and at J to 3 bases, leaving 5 bases not matched to a gene. CDR3 sequence: CASSIEGQLIYNEQFF. CDR3 bases: TGTGCCAGTAGTATAGAGGGACAGTTGATCTACAATGAGCAGTTCTTC.

This clone is a singleton in its sample. This chain links TRBV29-1 with TRBJ2-1; the D gene is possibly TRBD2 (6 bases). Trimming removed 8 bases at V and 2 bases at J, with 16 bases between. Per germline, CDR1 SQVTM and CDR2 ANQGSEA. CDR3 length equals 14 residues. The CDR3 reads CSPDRGKAYNEQFF. The DNA of the CDR3 is TGCAGCCCCGACCGGGGGAAGGCCTACAATGAGCAGTTCTTC.

This clone was seen only a few times. This chain connects TRBV19 to TRBJ2-6; TRBD1 aligns across 10 bases. V shed 4 bases, J shed 0 bases, and the junction held 6 bases outside the gene matches. This CDR3 region has 18 residues. Germline V gives CDR1 LNHDA, CDR2 SQIVND (reference sequence). The CDR3 here is CASSSRDRGFSGANVLTF. The CDR3 DNA reads TGTGCCAGTAGTAGCCGGGACAGGGGATTCTCTGGGGCCAACGTCCTGACTTTC.

V gene TRBV5-6 combines with J gene TRBJ1-2; a possible D gene is TRBD1 (6 bases). The CDR3 sequence is 12 residues long. Germline V CDR1 and CDR2: SGHDT, YYEEEE. V was shortened by 4 bases and J by 8 bases, with 12 bases between the two germline ends. CDR3 amino acids: CASSQDRIGYTF. In nucleotides, the CDR3 is TGTGCCAGCAGCCAAGACAGGATCGGCTACACCTTC. The full variable domain, its missing parts supplied by reference TRBV5-6 and TRBJ1-2, is DAGVTQSPTHLIKTRGQQVTLRCSPKSGHDTVSWYQQALGQGPQFIFQYYEEEERQRGNFPDRFSGHQFPNYSSELNVNALLLGDSALYLCASSQDRIGYTFGSGTRLTVV.

V gene TRBV7-9 combines with J gene TRBJ2-1, with TRBD1 identical over 7 bases. This CDR3 spans 17 amino acids. CDR1 is SEHNR and CDR2 is FQNEAQ in the germline V gene (reference sequence). V gave up 2 bases and J gave up 7 bases; unmatched junction bases: 14. The CDR3 sequence is CASSLFPGQTPLNEQFF. CDR3 DNA sequence: TGTGCCAGCAGCTTATTTCCGGGACAGACACCCTTAAATGAGCAGTTCTTC. The full variable domain, in which reference TRBV7-9 and TRBJ2-1 provide the parts outside the CDR3, is DTGVSQNPRHKITKRGQNVTFRCDPISEHNRLYWYRQTLGQGPEFLTYFQNEAQLEKSRLLSDRFSAERPKGSFSTLEIQRTEQGDSAMYLCASSLFPGQTPLNEQFFGPGTRLTVL.

The V gene is TRBV2, the J gene TRBJ2-3; 12 bases fit TRBD2. Germline lookup yields CDR1 SNHLY and CDR2 FYNNEI. The trim removed 11 bases at V and 2 bases at J, leaving 5 bases unmatched. This CDR3 region has 14 residues. CDR3 sequence (DNA): TGTGCCGGGCTAGCGGGAGGGCCCACAGATACGCAGTATTTT. This codes for CAGLAGGPTDTQYF.

This clone was counted once. The chain uses TRBV7-2 and TRBJ2-5; 7 bases line up with TRBD1. V was clipped by 4 bases and J by 5 bases; unmatched bases: 10. Germline CDR1 is SGHTA and CDR2 is FQGNSA. This CDR3 comprises 15 residues. CDR3 residues: CASSSRQGPGETQYF. CDR3 DNA: TGTGCCAGCAGCTCCCGACAGGGACCCGGGGAGACCCAGTACTTC.

The gene calls are TRBV6-1 and TRBJ1-5; 8 bases align to TRBD1. In germline, CDR1 is MNHNS, CDR2 SASEGT. V shed 3 bases, J shed 4 bases, and the junction held 8 bases outside the gene matches. There are 16 residues in the CDR3. In DNA form, the CDR3 reads TGTGCCAGCAGTGACGACCTTGGACAGGGAAATCAGCCCCAGCATTTT. Its protein product is CASSDDLGQGNQPQHF.

The chain links TRBV5-1 to TRBJ2-7; the match to TRBD1 covers 9 bases. Germline V gives CDR1 SGHRS, CDR2 YFSETQ. The CDR3 is 13 amino acids. V dropped 7 bases and J dropped 0; count of bases not matched to a gene: 2. CDR3 amino acids: CASGTGISYEQYF. The DNA for the CDR3 is TGCGCCAGCGGGACAGGGATCTCCTACGAGCAGTACTTC.

The rearrangement links TRBV7-2 to TRBJ1-5, with TRBD1 as a possible D gene (5 bases). Germline values: CDR1 SGHTA, CDR2 FQGNSA. Between the trimmed V and J ends, which lost 5 bases and 0 bases, there was a span of 11 bases. The CDR3 consists of 15 residues. In nucleotides, the CDR3 is TGTGCCAGCAGCATGACAGTTGATAGCAATCAGCCCCAGCATTTT. Translated: CASSMTVDSNQPQHF.

This clone appeared once. V and J are TRBV2 and TRBJ1-2; 7 bases are shared with TRBD1. The CDR3 totals 10 residues. The V gene's germline CDR1 is SNHLY and CDR2 FYNNEI. With 9 bases clipped from V and 8 bases from J, the junction kept 3 bases outside the gene matches. CDR3 amino acids: CARQGGGYTF. Here the CDR3 DNA reads TGTGCCAGGCAGGGGGGCGGCTACACCTTC. Filled out from reference TRBV2 and TRBJ1-2, the complete variable domain reads EPEVTQTPSHQVTQMGQEVILRCVPISNHLYFYWYRQILGQKVEFLVSFYNNEISEKSEIFDDQFSVERPDGSNFTLKIRSTKLEDSAMYFCARQGGGYTFGSGTRLTVV.

V and J are TRBV6-5 and TRBJ2-1, with 8 bases lining up with TRBD1. This CDR3 is built from 14 residues. The germline V gene encodes CDR1 MNHEY and CDR2 SVGAGI. Losses at the gene ends were 5 bases for V and 9 bases for J; bases not matched to a gene: 9. CDR3 bases: TGTGCCAGCAGTACTGGACAGGGACCGGGTGAGCAGTTCTTC. This translates into CASSTGQGPGEQFF.

The rearrangement links TRBV11-1 to TRBJ2-7; possibly TRBD2 for D (5 bases). The CDR3 length is 12 residues. CDR1 is SGHAT and CDR2 is FQDESV in the germline V gene (reference sequence). Trimming took 6 bases from V and 4 from J, leaving 10 bases between them. The CDR3 region is CASRKPGYEQYF. CDR3 sequence (DNA): TGTGCCAGCAGGAAACCGGGGTACGAGCAGTACTTC.

The chain carries TRBV19 and TRBJ1-5, with D possibly matching TRBD1 (6 bases). The CDR3 runs 16 residues. CDR1 and CDR2 from the germline V gene are LNHDA and SQIVND (reference sequence). Trimming took 5 bases from V and 3 from J, leaving 17 bases between them. CDR3 DNA sequence: TGTGCCAGTAGTGGATCCGGGACACTAATCAATCAGCCCCAGCATTTT. It translates to CASSGSGTLINQPQHF.

There are a few counts of this clone. V is TRBV5-1 and J is TRBJ2-3; TRBD2 matches 9 bases. This CDR3 contains 15 residues. Per germline, CDR1 SGHRS and CDR2 YFSETQ. V shed 5 bases and J 6 bases; nucleotides not matched to a gene: 10. The CDR3 DNA follows: TGCGCCAGCAGACCGACTAGCGGTTCGCTCGATACGCAGTATTTT. Amino acids: CASRPTSGSLDTQYF.

The chain carries TRBV6-6 and TRBJ2-7; D not resolved. Germline lookup yields CDR1 MNHNY and CDR2 SVGAGI (reference sequence). This CDR3 has 15 amino acids. The V and J ends lost 2 bases and 2 bases respectively, with 13 bases between them. The CDR3 spells CASSYLTVRTYEQYF. The CDR3 DNA reads TGTGCCAGCAGTTACCTTACAGTTAGAACCTACGAGCAGTACTTC.

The V and J genes are TRBV23-1 and TRBJ2-7, with 9 positions matching TRBD1. TRBV23-1 is filed as an ORF, its function uncertain. The CDR3 extends over 13 amino acids. V trimming: 7 bases; J trimming: 3 bases; junction bases outside the gene matches: 4. The DNA for the CDR3 is TGCGCCAGCACCTACAGGGGGCACTACGAGCAGTACTTC. Translation: CASTYRGHYEQYF.